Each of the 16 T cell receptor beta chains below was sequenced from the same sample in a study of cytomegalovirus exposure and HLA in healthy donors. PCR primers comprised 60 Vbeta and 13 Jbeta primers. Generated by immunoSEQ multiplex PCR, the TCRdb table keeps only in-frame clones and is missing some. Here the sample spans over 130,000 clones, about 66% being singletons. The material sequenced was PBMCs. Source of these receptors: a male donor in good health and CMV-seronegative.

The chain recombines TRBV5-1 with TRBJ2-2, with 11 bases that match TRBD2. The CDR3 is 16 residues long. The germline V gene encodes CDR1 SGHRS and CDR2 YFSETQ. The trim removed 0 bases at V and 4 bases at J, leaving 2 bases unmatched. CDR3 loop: CASSLGGTSGTGELFF. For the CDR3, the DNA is TGCGCCAGCAGCTTGGGCGGGACTAGCGGCACCGGGGAGCTGTTTTTT.

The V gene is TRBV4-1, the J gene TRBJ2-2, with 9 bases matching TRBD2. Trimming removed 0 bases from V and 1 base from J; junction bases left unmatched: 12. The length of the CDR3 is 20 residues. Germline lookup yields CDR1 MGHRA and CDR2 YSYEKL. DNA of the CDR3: TGCGCCAGCAGCCAAGATCTAGGCGGGGGGGTCCGAATGAACACCGGGGAGCTGTTTTTT. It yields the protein CASSQDLGGGVRMNTGELFF.

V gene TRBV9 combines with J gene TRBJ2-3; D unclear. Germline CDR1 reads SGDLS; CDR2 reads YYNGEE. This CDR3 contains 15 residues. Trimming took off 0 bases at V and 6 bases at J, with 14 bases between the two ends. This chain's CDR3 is CASSVEQRDFDTQYF. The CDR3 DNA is TGTGCCAGCAGCGTAGAGCAACGAGATTTTGATACGCAGTATTTT.

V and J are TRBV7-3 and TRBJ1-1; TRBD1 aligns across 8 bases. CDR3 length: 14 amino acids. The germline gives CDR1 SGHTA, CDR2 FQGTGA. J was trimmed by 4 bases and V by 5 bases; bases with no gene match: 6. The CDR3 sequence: CASSIQGGPTEAFF. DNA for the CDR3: TGTGCCAGCAGCATACAGGGGGGCCCCACTGAAGCTTTCTTT.

CDR3 region: CASSVGGGGVATDTQYF. The CDR3, as DNA: TGTGCCAGCAGCGTAGGGGGGGGCGGGGTGGCCACAGATACGCAGTATTTT. V is TRBV9 and J is TRBJ2-3; tentative D call: TRBD2 (7 bases). CDR3 length equals 17 residues. CDR1 is SGDLS, CDR2 YYNGEE, per germline. V gave up 0 bases and J gave up 2 bases, with 16 bases separating them.

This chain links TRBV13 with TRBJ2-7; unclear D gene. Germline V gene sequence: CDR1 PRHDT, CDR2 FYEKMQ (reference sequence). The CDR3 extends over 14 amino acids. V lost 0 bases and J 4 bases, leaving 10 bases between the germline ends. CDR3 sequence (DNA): TGTGCCAGCAGCTTAGGCCTCGCGGAATACGAGCAGTACTTC. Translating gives CASSLGLAEYEQYF.

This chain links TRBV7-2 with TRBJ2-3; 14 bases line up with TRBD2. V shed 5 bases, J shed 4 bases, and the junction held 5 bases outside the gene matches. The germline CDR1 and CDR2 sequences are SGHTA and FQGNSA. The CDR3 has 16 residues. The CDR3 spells CASSPATSGGADTQYF. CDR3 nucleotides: TGTGCCAGCAGCCCCGCGACTAGCGGGGGGGCAGATACGCAGTATTTT.

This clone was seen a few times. This CDR3 is CASSPAGTDEAFF. Written as DNA, the CDR3 is TGCGCCAGCAGCCCGGCGGGGACAGATGAAGCTTTCTTT. V usage is TRBV5-1 and J usage is TRBJ1-1, with 7 bases lining up with TRBD1. From germline, CDR1 is SGHRS and CDR2 YFSETQ. V gave up 4 bases and J gave up 7 bases; unmatched junction bases: 7. This CDR3 is 13 amino acids long.

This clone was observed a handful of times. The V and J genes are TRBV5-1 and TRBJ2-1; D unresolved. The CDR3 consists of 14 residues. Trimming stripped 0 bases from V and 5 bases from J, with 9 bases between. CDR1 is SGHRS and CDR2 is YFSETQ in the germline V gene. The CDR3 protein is CASSLAIQHNEQFF. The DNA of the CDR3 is TGCGCCAGCAGCTTGGCAATACAGCACAATGAGCAGTTCTTC.

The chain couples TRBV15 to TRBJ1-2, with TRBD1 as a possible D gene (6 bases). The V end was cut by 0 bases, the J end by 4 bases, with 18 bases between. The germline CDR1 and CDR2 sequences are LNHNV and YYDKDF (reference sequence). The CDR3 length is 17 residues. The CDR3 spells CATSRERDKVLAYGYTF. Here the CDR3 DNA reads TGTGCCACCAGCAGAGAAAGGGACAAGGTCCTCGCCTATGGCTACACCTTC.

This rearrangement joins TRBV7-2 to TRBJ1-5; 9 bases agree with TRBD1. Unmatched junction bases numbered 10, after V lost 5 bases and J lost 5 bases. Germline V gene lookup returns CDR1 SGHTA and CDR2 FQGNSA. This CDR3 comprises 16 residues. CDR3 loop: CASSLGWDRADQPQHF. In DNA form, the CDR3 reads TGTGCCAGCAGCCTAGGCTGGGACAGGGCGGATCAGCCCCAGCATTTT.

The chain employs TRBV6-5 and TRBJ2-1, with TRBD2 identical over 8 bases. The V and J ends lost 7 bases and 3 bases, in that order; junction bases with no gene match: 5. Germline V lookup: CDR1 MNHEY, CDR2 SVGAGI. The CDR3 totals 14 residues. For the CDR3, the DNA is TGTGCCAGCACCGTAGCGGGGCACTACAATGAGCAGTTCTTC. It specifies CASTVAGHYNEQFF.

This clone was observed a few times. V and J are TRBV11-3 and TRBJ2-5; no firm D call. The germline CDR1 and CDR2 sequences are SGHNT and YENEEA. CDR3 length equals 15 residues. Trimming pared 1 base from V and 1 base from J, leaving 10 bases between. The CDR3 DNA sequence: TGTGCCAGCAGCTTAGGGTATAGCATCCAAGAGACCCAGTACTTC. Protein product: CASSLGYSIQETQYF.

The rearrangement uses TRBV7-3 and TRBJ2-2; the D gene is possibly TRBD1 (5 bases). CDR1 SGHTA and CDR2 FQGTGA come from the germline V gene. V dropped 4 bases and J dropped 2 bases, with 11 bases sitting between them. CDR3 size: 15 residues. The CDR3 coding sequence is TGTGCCAGCAGCTCTGGTGGGGCAAACACCGGGGAGCTGTTTTTT. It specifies CASSSGGANTGELFF.

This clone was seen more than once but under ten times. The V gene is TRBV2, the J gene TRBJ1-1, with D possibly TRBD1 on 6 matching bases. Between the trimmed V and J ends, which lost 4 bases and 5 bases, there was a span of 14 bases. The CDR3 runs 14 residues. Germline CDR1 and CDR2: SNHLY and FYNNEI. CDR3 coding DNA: TGTGCCAGCAGTGGGGGGCAGGGGTTGACTGAAGCTTTCTTT. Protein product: CASSGGQGLTEAFF.

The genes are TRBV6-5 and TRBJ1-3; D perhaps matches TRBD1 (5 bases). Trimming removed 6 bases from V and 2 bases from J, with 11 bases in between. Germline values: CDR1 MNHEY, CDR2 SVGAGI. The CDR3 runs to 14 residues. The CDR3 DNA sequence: TGTGCCAGCAGACAGGTTTTCCCTGGAAACACCATATATTTT. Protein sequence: CASRQVFPGNTIYF.